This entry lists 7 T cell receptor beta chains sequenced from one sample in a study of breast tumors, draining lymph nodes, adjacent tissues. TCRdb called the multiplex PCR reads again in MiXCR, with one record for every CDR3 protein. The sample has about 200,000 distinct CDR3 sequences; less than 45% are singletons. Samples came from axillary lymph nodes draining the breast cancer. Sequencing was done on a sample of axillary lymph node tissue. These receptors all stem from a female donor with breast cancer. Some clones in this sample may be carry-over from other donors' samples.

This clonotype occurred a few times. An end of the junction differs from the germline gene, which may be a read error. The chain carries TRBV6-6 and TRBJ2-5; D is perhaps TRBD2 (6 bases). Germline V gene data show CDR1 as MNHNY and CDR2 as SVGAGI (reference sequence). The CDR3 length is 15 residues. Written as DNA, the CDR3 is TGTGCCAGCAGTCACTCGGGGGAGAAGGGGGAGACCCAGTACTTC. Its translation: CASSHSGEKGETQYF.

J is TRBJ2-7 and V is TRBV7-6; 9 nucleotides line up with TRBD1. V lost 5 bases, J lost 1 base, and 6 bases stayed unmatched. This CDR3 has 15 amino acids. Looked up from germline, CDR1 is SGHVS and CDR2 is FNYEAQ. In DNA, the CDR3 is TGTGCCAGCAGCACCAGACAGGGGGGTTCCTACGAGCAGTACTTC. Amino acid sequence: CASSTRQGGSYEQYF.

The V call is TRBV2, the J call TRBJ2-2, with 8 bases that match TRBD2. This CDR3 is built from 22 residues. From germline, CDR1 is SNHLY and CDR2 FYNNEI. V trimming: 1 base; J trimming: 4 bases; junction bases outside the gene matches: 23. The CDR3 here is CASSEGGVQGRRELAGTGELFF. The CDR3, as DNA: TGTGCCAGCAGTGAAGGAGGGGTTCAAGGTCGCAGGGAGCTAGCGGGCACCGGGGAGCTGTTTTTT. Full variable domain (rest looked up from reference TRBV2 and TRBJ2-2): EPEVTQTPSHQVTQMGQEVILRCVPISNHLYFYWYRQILGQKVEFLVSFYNNEISEKSEIFDDQFSVERPDGSNFTLKIRSTKLEDSAMYFCASSEGGVQGRRELAGTGELFFGEGSRLTVL.

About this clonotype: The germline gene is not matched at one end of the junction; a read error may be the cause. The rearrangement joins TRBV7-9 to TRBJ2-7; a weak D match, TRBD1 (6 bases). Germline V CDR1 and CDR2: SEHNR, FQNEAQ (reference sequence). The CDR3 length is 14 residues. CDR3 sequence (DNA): TGCGCCAGCAGCTATGGTGGAACAGGGAACGGGCAGTACTTC. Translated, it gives CASSYGGTGNGQYF.

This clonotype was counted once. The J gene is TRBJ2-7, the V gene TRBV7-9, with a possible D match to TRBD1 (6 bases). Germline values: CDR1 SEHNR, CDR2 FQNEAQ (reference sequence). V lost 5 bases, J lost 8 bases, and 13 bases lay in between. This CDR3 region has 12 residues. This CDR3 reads CASSPAGGQQYF. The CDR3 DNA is TGTGCCAGCAGCCCCGCTGGGGGCCAGCAGTACTTC.

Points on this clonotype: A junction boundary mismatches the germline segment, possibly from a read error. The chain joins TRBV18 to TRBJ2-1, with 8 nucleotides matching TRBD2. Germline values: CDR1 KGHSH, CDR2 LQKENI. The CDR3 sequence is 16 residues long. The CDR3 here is CAGSPPASGFYNEQFF. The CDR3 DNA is TGTGCCGGCTCACCACCTGCTAGCGGGTTCTACAATGAGCAGTTCTTC.

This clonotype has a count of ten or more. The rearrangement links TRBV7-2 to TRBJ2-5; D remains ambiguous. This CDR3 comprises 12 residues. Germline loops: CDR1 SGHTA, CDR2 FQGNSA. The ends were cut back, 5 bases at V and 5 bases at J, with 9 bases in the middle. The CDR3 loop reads CASSAFRETQYF. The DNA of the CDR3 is TGTGCCAGCAGCGCCTTCCGCGAGACCCAGTACTTC. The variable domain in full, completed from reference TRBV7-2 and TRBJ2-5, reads GAGVSQSPSNKVTEKGKDVELRCDPISGHTALYWYRQSLGQGLEFLIYFQGNSAPDKSGLPSDRFSAERTGGSVSTLTIQRTQQEDSAVYLCASSAFRETQYFGPGTRLLVL.